A selection of T cell receptor beta chains follows, all from one sample in a study of neurological immune-mediated disorders. TCRdb processed the 5' RACE reads anew with MiXCR; each CDR3 protein has one entry. The sample holds about 30,000 distinct CDR3 sequences; around 17% are singletons and the top ten take approximately 5%. Sample: CD4+ T cells from blood. The receptor source for this set is a female donor with HTLV-1-associated myelopathy (HAM/TSP). The conserved cysteine and the conserved F or W are not part of the CDR3 here.

V gene	J gene	CDR3 protein
TRBV29-1	TRBJ2-1	SVERGASGYNEQF
TRBV20-1	TRBJ2-3	SAIAGEGADTQY
TRBV10-3	TRBJ2-3	AISAGLAERDTQY
TRBV12-3/TRBV12-4	TRBJ2-7	ASSFASEYEQY
TRBV7-2	TRBJ2-3	ASSRTSGGTDTQY
TRBV7-2	TRBJ1-3	ASSLAQGALDTIY
TRBV7-9	TRBJ1-4	ASSFAGDEKLF
TRBV10-3	TRBJ1-2	AISETGDGYT
TRBV6-2/TRBV6-3	TRBJ2-1	ASSWAGDYNEQF
TRBV15	TRBJ2-7	ATSRHKREAGYEQY
TRBV20-1	TRBJ2-3	SAWGSSTDTQY
TRBV20-1	TRBJ2-1	SARGLAGGNEQF
TRBV7-2	TRBJ2-3	ASSFSTWGRSTDTQY
TRBV5-4	TRBJ2-1	ASSLSSRGSYNEQF
TRBV20-1	TRBJ2-3	SALRGAGEPDTQY
TRBV28	TRBJ2-5	ASSPGNTTQY
TRBV6-6	TRBJ1-6	AKRDIYNSPLH
TRBV20-1	TRBJ2-1	SASPSGGYNEQF
TRBV28	TRBJ2-1	ASSFGTEQF
TRBV20-1	TRBJ1-3	SARVYDTIY
TRBV20-1	TRBJ1-5	SAGQGVDNQPQH
TRBV4-1	TRBJ2-3	ASSQVVTSRADTQY
TRBV7-9	TRBJ2-7	ASSPGHNYEQY
TRBV10-2	TRBJ2-3	ASRGLAGVDTQY
TRBV20-1	TRBJ2-3	SAGASGGSTYTQY
TRBV12-3/TRBV12-4	TRBJ1-5	ASSPTGQNNQPQH
TRBV7-9	TRBJ2-7	ASSLSFRTGGNEQY
TRBV6-5	TRBJ1-2	ASSYGDRNYGYT
TRBV9	TRBJ2-5	ASSVVAGGLETQY
TRBV20-1	TRBJ2-7	SATNKAWEQY
TRBV12-3/TRBV12-4	TRBJ2-7	ASSLDLYEQY
TRBV11-3	TRBJ2-1	ASSLLAGGRNEQF
TRBV19	TRBJ1-6	ASSTGAPGTNSPLH
TRBV7-6	TRBJ2-5	ASSLGVGQGATQY
TRBV5-6	TRBJ1-2	ASSLGSSYGYT
TRBV5-1	TRBJ2-5	ASSGMVQETQY
TRBV20-1	TRBJ2-3	SAHGRGGPDTQY
TRBV7-2	TRBJ2-1	ASRTSGGAWEQF
TRBV29-1	TRBJ2-1	SATDTYNEQF
TRBV5-1	TRBJ2-3	ASSPSRTSGTDTQY
TRBV4-1	TRBJ1-1	ASSQPTEPEAF
TRBV30	TRBJ1-6	AWSVPAGALH
TRBV9	TRBJ2-1	ASSKLADPYNEQF
TRBV10-3	TRBJ2-5	AISADSQETQY
TRBV4-1	TRBJ1-1	ASSQDRNRGQTEAF
TRBV7-8	TRBJ1-3	ASSFGSGRGNTIY
TRBV30	TRBJ1-2	AWSDGRAYGYT
TRBV30	TRBJ2-2	ALTLNTGELF
TRBV12-3/TRBV12-4	TRBJ2-3	ASTRQGSTDTQY
TRBV29-1	TRBJ2-1	SVVPGAGNEQF
TRBV12-3/TRBV12-4	TRBJ1-4	ASSFKAGLGELF
TRBV5-1	TRBJ2-2	TSSLTGLTGELF
TRBV7-2	TRBJ2-2	ASSLAFQRNTGELF
TRBV6-5	TRBJ2-2	ASSLLGGGAGGNTGELF
TRBV6-2/TRBV6-3	TRBJ2-5	ASSYSGTDGVQETQY
TRBV6-5	TRBJ1-5	ASRRERSNQPQH
TRBV18	TRBJ2-4	ASSPGPQNIQY